This record concerns one T cell receptor beta chain sequence. The specificity of this receptor is unknown. Within one base of it there is no much larger clone, and no base qualities were kept. This sample was taken from a study of cytomegalovirus exposure and HLA in healthy donors (dated by TCRdb to 2016 to 2017). Study-level background: According to an earlier analysis of a few hundred of the donors, 150 million to 200 million T cells yielded roughly 100 million unique TCR beta sequences and around 280 Gb of sequence data. An early release that covered about 600 HLA-typed donors contained approximately 300 gigabases of sequencing data and around 80 million unique TCR sequences. Of the roughly 400 genotyped donors, roughly 80% were placed in the genetic ancestry cluster associated with self-reported Caucasian donors. The study aimed to test whether signatures of past pathogen exposure could be identified by cataloging public T cell receptors. The study used immunosequencing to profile the T cell repertoires of approximately 690 subjects and linked those repertoires to cytomegalovirus serostatus. Besides the first cohort of 666 subjects, a separate validation cohort made up of 90 to 150 different subjects was used. The study combined high-throughput TCR immunosequencing, statistical association of individual TCRs with disease status, and machine learning to predict cytomegalovirus infection status. In a later analysis, previously published TCR beta repertoires from 550 to 700 donors were re-analyzed and high-resolution HLA genotyping was added so that TCR occurrence patterns could be studied. In the later analysis, no new phenotypic data were used to find candidate immune exposures; instead, reliance was placed on TCR beta sequences and their occurrence across donors. An earlier analysis of roughly 580 of the donors used high-throughput TCR beta sequencing to judge whether each TCR beta V gene segment behaved as functional or pseudogenic. Donor age, sex, ethnicity and CMV serostatus were compiled alongside the repertoire data. In a later genetic analysis, genome-wide SNP genotypes for 398 of the 666 donors were used, and that subset was treated as a discovery cohort. All discovery cohort repertoires had been generated on a single sequencing platform. Class I and class II HLA loci were covered by the typing at four-digit resolution. The number of donors typed differed by locus, with about 629-630 for A, B, C, DRB1 and DQB1, approximately 500 for DQA1, approximately 570 for DPA1, and 450 to 480 for DPB1. Roughly 5 DR-DQ haplotypes were handled as single units for association and clustering, since linkage in the cohort was strong. Among 300 to 500 genotyped donors of the cohort, an average of roughly 230,000 unique TCR beta nucleotide sequences was sequenced per donor, of which about 19% were non-productive.

Summary of the overall study and its limitations: It was suggested by the authors that the approach could potentially be generalized to other disease states and immunological phenotypes. Assigning TCR associations to individual alleles was difficult when HLA alleles, especially DR and DQ, strongly co-occurred. A cluster of highly shared sequence variants was judged likely to be a technical artifact of the sequencing pipeline. HLA typing was unavailable for some donors at each locus, so association tests used only the typed subset. In a later genetic analysis, a missense DCLRE1C variant was associated with V-gene and J-gene trimming of TCR beta chains, and the association was replicated in an independent cohort. The only immune exposure information available for the cohort was CMV serostatus. The earlier analysis of around 600 of the donors excluded about 16 rarely observed V segments, including chromosome 9 orphons, because counts were too low. Compared with the 666-donor mean, donors in an Asian-associated ancestry cluster had fewer N-insertions in productive TCRs, according to a later genetic analysis. Compared with equally common non-associated chains, HLA-associated TCR beta chains in a later analysis were more clonally expanded and had lower generation probabilities. The classifier was reported to diagnose cytomegalovirus status with high specificity and sensitivity in both the original cohort and the validation cohort. In a later analysis, several top co-occurrence clusters were reported to appear linked to parvovirus B19, influenza, CMV and Epstein-Barr virus. Correlated functional status among segregating V segments might be attributable to linkage disequilibrium, but an unknown experimental factor could not be ruled out. In the study, around 160 TCR beta chains were listed as associated with cytomegalovirus. Because the 87-base-pair reads could not distinguish some IMGT-functional V segments, including TRBV6-2 and TRBV6-3, those segments were excluded. According to a later analysis, TCR association rates differed among HLA loci, with DRB1 alleles showing the most associated TCRs and HLA-C alleles showing the fewest. In an earlier analysis of around 500 of the donors, most TCR beta V segments appeared in productive rearrangements about 87% or about 30% of the time, broadly matching IMGT annotations. Presence/absence analyses assumed roughly uniform sequencing depth across donors, an assumption that may not hold. A few of the identified cytomegalovirus-associated TCR beta chains were confirmed in vitro to be specific for cytomegalovirus antigens. The cohort was sequenced for TCR beta chains only, and without alpha or paired-chain data the features that could be detected were limited. Most CMV-associated TCR beta chains appeared to be HLA-restricted in a later analysis, and the HLA associations seemed to be driven largely by CMV exposure. While some public TCRs were present in many individuals, most TCR sequences turned up only very rarely across donors. A further reported finding was that TCR beta sequences accurately predicted the HLA-A and HLA-B alleles for most subjects in the first cohort. A later analysis associated about 16,000 TCR beta sequences with specific HLA alleles at a false discovery rate of 0.05.

The library came from the immunoSEQ multiplex PCR assay. For the multiplex PCR, a mixture combining 60 forward primers for TCR Vbeta segments and 13 reverse primers for TCR Jbeta segments was used. A multiplex PCR assay on genomic DNA amplified the CDR3 region of rearranged TCR beta genes. On the Illumina HiSeq System, the amplified TCR beta libraries were sequenced as 87-base-pair reads. On the authors' methods: A later analysis tallied roughly 78 million unique TCR beta chains across the 610 or so repertoires, and about 12 million of those chains were shared by two or more donors. To remove PCR and sequencing errors, raw reads were error-corrected and collapsed into unique sequences using a nearest-neighbor algorithm that merged closely related sequences. Alignment of CDR3 sequences to IMGT reference sequences was used to assign V, D and J gene segments. Each retained sequence needed at least a six-nucleotide match to both a V gene segment and a J gene segment. A rearrangement was called productive if the CDR3 had no stop codons and remained in frame with V and J, and every other rearrangement was called non-productive. Following IMGT convention, CDR3 was defined as the stretch from the second conserved V-encoded cysteine up to the conserved J-encoded phenylalanine. In an earlier analysis of more than 550 of the donors, sequences lacking an unambiguous match to a single V gene segment were excluded. In an earlier analysis of roughly 500 of the donors, V segments were called functional above 56.7% productive rearrangements and were called segregating when the between-donor standard deviation exceeded 5%. A statistical classification framework was built for diagnosing cytomegalovirus status from the catalog of TCR beta chain sequences. In a later analysis, TCR nucleotide sequences were compared against IMGT/GENE-DB human TR gene sequences so that V and J genes could be assigned. In a later analysis, CDR3 sequences and most-parsimonious VDJ recombination scenarios were assigned using the TCRdist pipeline. In a later analysis, every TCR beta chain was defined by the combination of its CDR3 amino acid sequence and its V-gene family, and reads without a unique V-gene family were dropped. As a way to deal with suspected cross-contamination and a sequencing artifact, a later analysis dropped 592 nucleotide sequences that were highly shared and had low generation probability. In a later analysis, a clonal expansion index was calculated for each public chain from normalized within-repertoire ranks of inferred template counts. A later analysis computed generation probabilities with a VDJ recombination model fitted to out-of-frame rearrangements, and checked the results against IGoR. A later analysis scored TCR-TCR, TCR-HLA and TCR-CMV co-occurrence with hypergeometric tests, applying a repertoire-size bias correction to TCR pairs. To estimate false discovery rates, a later analysis permuted the HLA or CMV assignments 20 times. A later analysis grouped co-occurring TCRs with DBSCAN, adding TCRdist sequence similarity when clustering within HLA-allele-positive subsets. Co-occurrence clustering excluded repertoires with fewer than 30,000 or more than 120,000 public chains, plus five with anomalous nucleotide sharing. TCRdb's version of the immuneACCESS table is confined to in-frame rearrangements and falls short of the full clone set. An unresolved V gene accounts for under half of the shortfall where checked; the remainder is of unknown origin. V, J and clone size are those of that table, while D and trimming were read from the DNA. The sample contains 90,000 to 110,000 clones, 81% of them found a single time. Of the sample, roughly 2.3% falls within the top ten clones.

CDR1 and CDR2, per the germline V gene, are SGHRS and YFSETQ. There are 14 amino acids in the CDR3, from cysteine to phenylalanine inclusive. Solely the CDR3 DNA is kept, with 42 bases framed from the first base. The junction shows trimming of 5 bases on V and 2 bases on J, plus 12 bases between the germline ends. The cohort was made up of about 610 healthy bone marrow donors. At the time of sampling, all cohort members were nominally healthy, though unrecorded immune exposures were likely present. The donor tested CMV seronegative, placing the donor among the 352 seronegative members of the cohort. Each donor provided a peripheral blood sample, and peripheral blood mononuclear cells were used for TCR beta sequencing. Genomic DNA was extracted from the blood cell samples with the Qiagen DNeasy Blood Extraction Kit.

What was sequenced was PBMCs. The chain is assembled from TRBV5-1 and TRBJ2-3; the D gene is possibly TRBD1, with 6 bases matching. This clonotype originated in a woman in her thirties in good health and CMV-seronegative. The CDR3 here reads CASSAWDNTDTQYF. The nucleotides are TGCGCCAGCAGTGCCTGGGACAACACAGATACGCAGTATTTT.